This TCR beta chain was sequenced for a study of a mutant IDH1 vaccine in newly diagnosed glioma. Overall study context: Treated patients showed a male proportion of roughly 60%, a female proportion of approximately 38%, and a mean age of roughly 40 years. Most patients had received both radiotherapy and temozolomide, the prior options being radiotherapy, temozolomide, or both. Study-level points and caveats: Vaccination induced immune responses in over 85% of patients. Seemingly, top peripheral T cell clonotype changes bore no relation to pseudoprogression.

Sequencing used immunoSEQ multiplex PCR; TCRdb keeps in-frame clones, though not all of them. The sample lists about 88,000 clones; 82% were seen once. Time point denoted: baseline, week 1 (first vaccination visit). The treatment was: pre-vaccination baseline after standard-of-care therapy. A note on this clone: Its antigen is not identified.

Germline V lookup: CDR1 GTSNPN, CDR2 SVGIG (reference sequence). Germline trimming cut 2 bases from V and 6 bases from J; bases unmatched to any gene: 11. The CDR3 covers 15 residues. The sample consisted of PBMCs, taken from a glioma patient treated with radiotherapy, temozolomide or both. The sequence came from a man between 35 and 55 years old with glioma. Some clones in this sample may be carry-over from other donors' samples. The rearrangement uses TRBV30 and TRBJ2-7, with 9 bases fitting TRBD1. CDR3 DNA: TGTGCCTGGAGTCCACCCCTCGTGACAGGGGGCGAGCAGTACTTC. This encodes CAWSPPLVTGGEQYF.